The rows below give T cell receptor beta chains drawn from one sample of a study of cytomegalovirus exposure and HLA in healthy donors. Sequencing was performed with immunoSEQ multiplex PCR; in TCRdb, only in-frame clones are kept and a portion is missing. The sample has around 130,000 clones, approximately 75% seen once. The sample was PBMCs. The receptors originated from a woman in her forties in good health and CMV-seropositive. CDR3s leave out the opening cysteine and the closing phenylalanine or tryptophan. Clone size is given for some rows only: seen once, a few or many times, or a class if the clone is expanded.

abundance | v_gene | CDR3aa
few | TRBV11-3 | ASSLRQGTQY
- | TRBV6-6 | ASSHPPTGYNEQF
- | TRBV7-9 | ASSSLEWREWNEQF
- | TRBV7-3 | ASRTSGSRTDTQY
- | TRBV2 | ASSERVLYSNQPQH
- | TRBV6-5 | ASSSPGTNYGYT
- | TRBV5-4 | ASSTGTGGAGETQY
- | TRBV11-2 | ASSLFPQGAPNTGELF
- | TRBV5-6 | ASSLELAGLAKNIQY
few | TRBV27 | ASSLGGPANEQF
- | TRBV7-6 | ASSLAEGPEAF
- | TRBV11-2 | ASSSSGASTDTQY
- | TRBV5-4 | ASSFDREAF
- | TRBV10-3 | AIRTEGWGGYT
- | TRBV5-4 | ASSAGGGLYNEQF
- | TRBV4-2 | ASSQGGGTQY
- | TRBV6-1 | ASSPGGGFYNEQF
- | TRBV7-8 | ASSSPGTGTFTYGYT
- | TRBV5-8 | ASSLTANTGELF
- | TRBV5-4 | ASSLVTAHSYEQY
- | TRBV5-4 | ASSQQGRTEAF
- | TRBV2 | ASSSQGPNSYEQY
- | TRBV7-8 | ASSSTGGVKLAKNIQY
- | TRBV7-2 | ASSLFGRDQPQH
- | TRBV7-9 | ASSLQEGVTQY
once | TRBV10-3 | AISEGEGISSYEQY
- | TRBV5-4 | ASSSPRGGLSTDTQY
- | TRBV11-2 | ASSLAVGETQY
- | TRBV6-5 | ASSYWGEGRGNTIY
- | TRBV2 | ASWETLSYNEQF
- | TRBV5-6 | ASSPQENSLGGEAF
- | TRBV30 | AWSVDRVPTGANVLT
- | TRBV6-5 | ASITYTEAF
- | TRBV5-1 | ASNPGLRTGGFTDTQY
few | TRBV6-1 | ASSEAQGAQNTGELF
- | TRBV5-6 | ASSWGQGSNIQY
- | TRBV21-1 | ASIPGTGKDEQY
- | TRBV21-1 | ASSPSGNQPLILT
- | TRBV5-1 | ASSVGQNNEQF
- | TRBV4-2 | ASSQDRGTGRGTGELF
- | TRBV28 | ASSVSGTGEF
- | TRBV7-9 | AFDNPRRGSSYEQY
- | TRBV27 | ASSLYSRGDEKLF
once | TRBV30 | AWRQGAGTGELF
- | TRBV19 | ASTRGTNYGYT
- | TRBV11-2 | ASRAAGAAQETQY
- | TRBV9 | ASTNTDTQY
- | TRBV25-1 | ASSESAGDYGYT
- | TRBV30 | AWSPRGQGGYNEKLF
- | TRBV6-6 | ASSPGGAEAF
few | TRBV18 | ASSPGQGSDTIY
once | TRBV7-7 | ASSPRAIAGARNEQF